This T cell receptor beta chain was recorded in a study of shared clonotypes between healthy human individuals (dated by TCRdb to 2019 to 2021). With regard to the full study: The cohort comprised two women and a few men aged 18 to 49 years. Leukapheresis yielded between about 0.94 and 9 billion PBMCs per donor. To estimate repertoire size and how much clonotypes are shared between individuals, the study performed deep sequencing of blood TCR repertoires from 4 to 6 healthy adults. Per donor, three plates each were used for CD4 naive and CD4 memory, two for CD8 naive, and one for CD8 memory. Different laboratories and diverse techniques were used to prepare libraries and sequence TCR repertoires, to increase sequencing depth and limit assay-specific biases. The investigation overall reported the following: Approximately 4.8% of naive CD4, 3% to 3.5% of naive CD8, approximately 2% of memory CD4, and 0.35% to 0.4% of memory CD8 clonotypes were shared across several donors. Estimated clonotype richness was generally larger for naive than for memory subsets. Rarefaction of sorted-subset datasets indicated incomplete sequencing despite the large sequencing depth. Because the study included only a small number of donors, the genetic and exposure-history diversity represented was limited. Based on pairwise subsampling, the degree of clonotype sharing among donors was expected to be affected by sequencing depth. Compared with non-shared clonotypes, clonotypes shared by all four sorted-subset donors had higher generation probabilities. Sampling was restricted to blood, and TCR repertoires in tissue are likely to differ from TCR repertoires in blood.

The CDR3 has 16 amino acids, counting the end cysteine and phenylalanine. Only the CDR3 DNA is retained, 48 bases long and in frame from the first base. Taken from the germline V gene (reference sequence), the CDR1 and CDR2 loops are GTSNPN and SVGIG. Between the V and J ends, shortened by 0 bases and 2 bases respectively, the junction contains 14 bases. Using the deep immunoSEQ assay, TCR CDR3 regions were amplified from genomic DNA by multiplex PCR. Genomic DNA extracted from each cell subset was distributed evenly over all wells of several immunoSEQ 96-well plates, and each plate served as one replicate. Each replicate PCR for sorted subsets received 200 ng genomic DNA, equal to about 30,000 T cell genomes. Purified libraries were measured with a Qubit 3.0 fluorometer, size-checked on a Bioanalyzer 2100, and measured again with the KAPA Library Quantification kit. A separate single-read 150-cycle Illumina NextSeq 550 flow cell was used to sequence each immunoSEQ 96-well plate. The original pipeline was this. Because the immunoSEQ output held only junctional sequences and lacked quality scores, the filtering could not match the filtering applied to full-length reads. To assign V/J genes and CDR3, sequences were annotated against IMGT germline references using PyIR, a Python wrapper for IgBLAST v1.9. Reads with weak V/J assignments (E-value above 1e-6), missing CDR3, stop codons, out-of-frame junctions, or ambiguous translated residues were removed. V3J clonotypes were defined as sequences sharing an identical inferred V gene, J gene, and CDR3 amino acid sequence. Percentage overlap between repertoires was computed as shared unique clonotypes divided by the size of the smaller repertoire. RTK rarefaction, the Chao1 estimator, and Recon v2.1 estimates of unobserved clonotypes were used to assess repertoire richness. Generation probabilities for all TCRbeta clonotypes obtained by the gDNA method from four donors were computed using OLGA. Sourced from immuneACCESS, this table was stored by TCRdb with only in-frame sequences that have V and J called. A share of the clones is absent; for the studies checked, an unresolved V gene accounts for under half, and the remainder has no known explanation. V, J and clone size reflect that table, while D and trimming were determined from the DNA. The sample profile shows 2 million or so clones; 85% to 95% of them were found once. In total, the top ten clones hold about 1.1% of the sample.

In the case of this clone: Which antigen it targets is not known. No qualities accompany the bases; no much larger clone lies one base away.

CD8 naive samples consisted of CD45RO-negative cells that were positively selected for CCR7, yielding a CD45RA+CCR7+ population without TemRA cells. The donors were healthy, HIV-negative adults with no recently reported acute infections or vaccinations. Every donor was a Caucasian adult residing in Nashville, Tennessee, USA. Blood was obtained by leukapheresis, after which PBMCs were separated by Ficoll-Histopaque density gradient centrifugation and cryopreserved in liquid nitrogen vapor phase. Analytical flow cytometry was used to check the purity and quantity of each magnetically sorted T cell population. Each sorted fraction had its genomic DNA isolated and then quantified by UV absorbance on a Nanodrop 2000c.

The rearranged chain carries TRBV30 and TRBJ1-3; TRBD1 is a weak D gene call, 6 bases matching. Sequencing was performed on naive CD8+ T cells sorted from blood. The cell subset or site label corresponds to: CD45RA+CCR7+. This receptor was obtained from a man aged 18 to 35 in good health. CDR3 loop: CAWSVRGSRPGNTIYF. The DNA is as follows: TGTGCCTGGAGTGTAAGGGGGTCACGTCCTGGAAACACCATATATTTT.